This T cell receptor beta chain was identified during a study of T cell responses to AZD1222 COVID-19 vaccine. Concerning this clone: Its antigen remains unidentified.

V lost 7 bases, J lost 5 bases, and 7 bases stayed unmatched. CDR1 and CDR2 from the germline V gene are SQVTM and ANQGSEA. The CDR3 sequence is 13 residues long. Sequencing was performed with immunoSEQ multiplex PCR; in TCRdb, only in-frame clones are kept and a portion is missing. The profile shows nearly 90,000 clones, about 90% of them singletons. Study-wide points: Seropositivity was recorded at baseline in only 6 or 7 AZD1222 recipients. Clonal diversity may have been underestimated, and the donors were mostly white British, with more females than males. Spike-specific TCR breadth and depth rose after two AZD1222 doses. Spike was spanned by vaccine-associated CD4 TCRs, with dominance at 160-218 and 743-854.

The rearrangement joins TRBV29-1 to TRBJ1-4; TRBD1 aligns across 7 bases. The receptor's source is an adult in good health. Specimen: peripheral blood, collected on day 0 of MenACWY control vaccination. This CDR3 reads CSAGGDRNEKLFF. CDR3 sequence (DNA): TGCAGCGCGGGGGGGGACAGAAATGAAAAACTGTTTTTT.